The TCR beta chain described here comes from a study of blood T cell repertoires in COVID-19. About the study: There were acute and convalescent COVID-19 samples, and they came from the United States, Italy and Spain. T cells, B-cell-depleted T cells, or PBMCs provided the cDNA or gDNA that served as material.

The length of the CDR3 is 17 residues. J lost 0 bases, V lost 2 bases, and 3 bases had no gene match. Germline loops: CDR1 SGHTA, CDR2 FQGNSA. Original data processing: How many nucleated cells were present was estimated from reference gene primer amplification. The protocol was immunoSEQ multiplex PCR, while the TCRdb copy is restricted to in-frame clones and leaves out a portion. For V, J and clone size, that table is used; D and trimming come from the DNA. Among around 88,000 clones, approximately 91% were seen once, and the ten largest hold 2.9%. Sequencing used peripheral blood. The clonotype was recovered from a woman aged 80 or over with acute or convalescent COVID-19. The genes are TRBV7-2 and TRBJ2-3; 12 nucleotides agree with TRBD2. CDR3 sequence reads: CASSLRTSGVSTDTQYF. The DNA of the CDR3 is TGTGCCAGCAGCTTAAGGACTAGCGGGGTTAGCACAGATACGCAGTATTTT.